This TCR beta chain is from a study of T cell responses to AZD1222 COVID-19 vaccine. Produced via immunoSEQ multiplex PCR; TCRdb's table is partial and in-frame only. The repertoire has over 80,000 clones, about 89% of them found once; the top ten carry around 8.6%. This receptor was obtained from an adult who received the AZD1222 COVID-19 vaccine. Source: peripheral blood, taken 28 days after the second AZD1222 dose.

The DNA of the CDR3 is TGCGCCAGCAGCCATGAAGACAGGCTGTATAATTCACCCCTCCACTTT. It encodes CASSHEDRLYNSPLHF. The chain uses TRBV4-3 and TRBJ1-6; the D gene is possibly TRBD1 (6 bases). The CDR3 consists of 16 residues. The V end was cut by 3 bases, the J end by 4 bases, with 13 bases between. Per the germline V gene, CDR1 is LGHNA and CDR2 is YSLEER.